The entry that follows covers one T cell receptor (beta chain) sequence. Before being chosen for sequencing, patients had shown CD8+CD57+ cell expansion by flow cytometry. V was shortened by 5 bases and J by 4 bases, with 12 bases between the two germline ends. The CDR3 totals 13 residues. Germline V CDR1 and CDR2: SGHTA, FQGTGA. The template for TCR beta VDJ and CDR3 sequence profiling was genomic DNA. TCRdb re-called the reads through MiXCR, storing one row per CDR3 protein. The table shows some 200,000 distinct CDR3 sequences, with 48% occurring only once. The data originate from a study of CD8+CD57+ T cells in acquired aplastic anemia.

The TCR comes from a human donor with aplastic anemia. The specimen was sorted CD4+, CD8+, or CD8+CD57+ T cells (not recorded which) from PBMCs. The V and J genes are TRBV7-3 and TRBJ2-7, with D hard to call. The CDR3 reads CASSQGPAYEQYF. CDR3 DNA: TGTGCCAGCAGCCAAGGTCCGGCTTACGAGCAGTACTTC.